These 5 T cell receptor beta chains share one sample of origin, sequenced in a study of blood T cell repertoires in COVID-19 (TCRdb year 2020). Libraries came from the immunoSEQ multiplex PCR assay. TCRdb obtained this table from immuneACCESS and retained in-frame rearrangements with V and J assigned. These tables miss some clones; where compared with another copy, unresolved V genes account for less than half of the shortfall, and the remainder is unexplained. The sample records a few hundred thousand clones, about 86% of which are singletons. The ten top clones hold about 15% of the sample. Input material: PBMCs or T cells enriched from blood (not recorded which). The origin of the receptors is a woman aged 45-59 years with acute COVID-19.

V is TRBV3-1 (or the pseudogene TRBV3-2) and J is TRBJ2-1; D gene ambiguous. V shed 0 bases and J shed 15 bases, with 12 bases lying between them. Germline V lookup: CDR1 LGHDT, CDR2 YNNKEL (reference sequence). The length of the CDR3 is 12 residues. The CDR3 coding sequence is TGTGCCAGCAGCCAAGAGACAACAAGCCCGTTCTTC. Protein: CASSQETTSPFF.

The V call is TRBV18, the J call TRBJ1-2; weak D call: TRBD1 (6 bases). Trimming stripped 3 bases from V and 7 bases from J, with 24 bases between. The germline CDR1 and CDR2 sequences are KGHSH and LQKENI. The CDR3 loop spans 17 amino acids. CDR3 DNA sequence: TGTGCCAGCTCACCTTGGGTTCAGGGGCGCCAAGTCGGTGGCTACACCTTC. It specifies CASSPWVQGRQVGGYTF.

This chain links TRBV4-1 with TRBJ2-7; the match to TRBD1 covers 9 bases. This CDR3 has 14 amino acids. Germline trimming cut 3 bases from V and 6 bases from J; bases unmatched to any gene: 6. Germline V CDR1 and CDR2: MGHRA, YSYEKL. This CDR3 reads CASSQTGTGSEQYF. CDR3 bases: TGCGCCAGCAGCCAGACCGGGACAGGGAGCGAGCAGTACTTC.

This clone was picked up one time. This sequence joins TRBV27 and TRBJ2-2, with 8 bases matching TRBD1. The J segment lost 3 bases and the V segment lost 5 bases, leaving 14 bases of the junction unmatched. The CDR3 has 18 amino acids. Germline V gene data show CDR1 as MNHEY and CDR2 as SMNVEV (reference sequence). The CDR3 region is CASSLIKQRDRYTGELFF. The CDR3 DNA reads TGTGCCAGCAGTCTAATAAAACAACGGGACAGGTACACCGGGGAGCTGTTTTTT.

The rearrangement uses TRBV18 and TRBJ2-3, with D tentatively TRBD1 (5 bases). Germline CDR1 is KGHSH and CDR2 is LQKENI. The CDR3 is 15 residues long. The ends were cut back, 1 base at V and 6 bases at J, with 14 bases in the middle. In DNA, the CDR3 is TGTGCCAGCTCACCACGGGGCAGCCCAACTGATACGCAGTATTTT. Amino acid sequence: CASSPRGSPTDTQYF.